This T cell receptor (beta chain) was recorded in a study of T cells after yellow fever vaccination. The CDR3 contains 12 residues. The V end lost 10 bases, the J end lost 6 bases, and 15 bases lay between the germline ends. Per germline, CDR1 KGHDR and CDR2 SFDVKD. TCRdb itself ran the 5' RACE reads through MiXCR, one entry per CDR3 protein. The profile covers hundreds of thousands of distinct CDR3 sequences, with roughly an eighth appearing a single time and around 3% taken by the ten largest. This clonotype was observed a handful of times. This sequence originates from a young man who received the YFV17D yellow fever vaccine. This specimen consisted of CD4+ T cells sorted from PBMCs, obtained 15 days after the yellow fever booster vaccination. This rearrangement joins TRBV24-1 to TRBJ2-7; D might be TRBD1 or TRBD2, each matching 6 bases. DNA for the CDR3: TGTGCCACAGCAACACAGGGAGGCGAGCAGTACGTC. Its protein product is CATATQGGEQYV.